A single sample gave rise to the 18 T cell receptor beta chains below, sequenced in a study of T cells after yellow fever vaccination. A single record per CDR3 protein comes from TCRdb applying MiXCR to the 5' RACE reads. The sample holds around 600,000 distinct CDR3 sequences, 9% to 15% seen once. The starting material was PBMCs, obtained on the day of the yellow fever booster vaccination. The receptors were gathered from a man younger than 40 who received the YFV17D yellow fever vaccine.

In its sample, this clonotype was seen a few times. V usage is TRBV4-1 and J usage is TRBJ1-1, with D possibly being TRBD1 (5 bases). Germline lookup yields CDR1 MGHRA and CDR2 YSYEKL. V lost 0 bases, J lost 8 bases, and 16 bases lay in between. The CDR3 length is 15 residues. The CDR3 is CASSQDRSSGDEAFF. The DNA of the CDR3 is TGCGCCAGCAGCCAAGATCGGTCGTCCGGGGACGAAGCTTTCTTT.

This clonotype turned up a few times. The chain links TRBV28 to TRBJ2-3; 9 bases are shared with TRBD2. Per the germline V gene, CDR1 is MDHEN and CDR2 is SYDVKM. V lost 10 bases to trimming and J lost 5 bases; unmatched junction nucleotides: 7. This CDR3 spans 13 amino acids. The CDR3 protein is CATIAGVLDTQYF. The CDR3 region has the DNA TGTGCCACCATAGCGGGAGTTCTAGATACGCAGTATTTT. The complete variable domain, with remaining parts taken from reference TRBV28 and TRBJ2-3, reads DVKVTQSSRYLVKRTGEKVFLECVQDMDHENMFWYRQDPGLGLRLIYFSYDVKMKEKGDIPEGYSVSREKKERFSLILESASTNQTSMYLCATIAGVLDTQYFGPGTRLTVL.

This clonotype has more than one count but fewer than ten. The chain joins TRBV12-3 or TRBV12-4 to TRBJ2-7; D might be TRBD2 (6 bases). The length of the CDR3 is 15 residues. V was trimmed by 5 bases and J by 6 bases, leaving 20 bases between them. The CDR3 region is CASSPRRDQSGEQYF. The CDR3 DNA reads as TGTGCCAGCAGTCCTAGGCGGGACCAGTCTGGCGAGCAGTACTTC.

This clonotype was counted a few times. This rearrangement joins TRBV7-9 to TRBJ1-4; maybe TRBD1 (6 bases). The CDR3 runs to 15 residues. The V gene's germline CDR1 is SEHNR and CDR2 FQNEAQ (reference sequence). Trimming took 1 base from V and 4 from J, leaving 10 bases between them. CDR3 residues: CASSLDGGFNEKLFF. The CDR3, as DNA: TGTGCCAGCAGCTTAGACGGGGGCTTTAATGAAAAACTGTTTTTT.

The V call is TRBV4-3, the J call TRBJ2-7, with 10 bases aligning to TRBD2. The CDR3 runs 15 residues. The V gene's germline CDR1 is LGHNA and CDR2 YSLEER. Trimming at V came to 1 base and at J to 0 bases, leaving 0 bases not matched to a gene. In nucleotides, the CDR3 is TGCGCCAGCAGCCAAGTAGCGGGAGGCTCCTACGAGCAGTACTTC. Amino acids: CASSQVAGGSYEQYF.

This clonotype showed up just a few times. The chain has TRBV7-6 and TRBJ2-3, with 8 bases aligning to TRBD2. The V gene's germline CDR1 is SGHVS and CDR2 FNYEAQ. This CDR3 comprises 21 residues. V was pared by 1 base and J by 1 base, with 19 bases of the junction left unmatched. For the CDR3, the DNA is TGTGCCAGCAGCTTAGTGTCGTCTAGCGGGCGATCACCGGCCCGCACAGATACGCAGTATTTT. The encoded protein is CASSLVSSSGRSPARTDTQYF.

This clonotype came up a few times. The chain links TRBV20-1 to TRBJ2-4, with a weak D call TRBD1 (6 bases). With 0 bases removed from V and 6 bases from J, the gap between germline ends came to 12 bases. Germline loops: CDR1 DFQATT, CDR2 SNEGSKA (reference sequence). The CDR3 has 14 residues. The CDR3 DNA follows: TGCAGTGCTAGAGAATCCTCCAGGGGAAACATTCAGTACTTC. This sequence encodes CSARESSRGNIQYF.

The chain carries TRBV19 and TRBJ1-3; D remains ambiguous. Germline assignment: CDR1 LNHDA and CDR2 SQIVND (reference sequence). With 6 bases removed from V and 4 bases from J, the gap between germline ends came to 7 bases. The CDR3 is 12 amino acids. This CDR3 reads CASRGTGNTIYF. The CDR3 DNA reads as TGTGCCAGTAGGGGCACCGGAAACACCATATATTTT.

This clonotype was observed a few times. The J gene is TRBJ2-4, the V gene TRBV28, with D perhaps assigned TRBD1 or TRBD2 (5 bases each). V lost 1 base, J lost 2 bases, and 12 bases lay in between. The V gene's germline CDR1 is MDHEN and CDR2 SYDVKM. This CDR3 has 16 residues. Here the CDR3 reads CASSLSGGKSKNIQYF. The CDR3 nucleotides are TGTGCCAGCAGTTTATCTGGGGGAAAATCCAAAAACATTCAGTACTTC.

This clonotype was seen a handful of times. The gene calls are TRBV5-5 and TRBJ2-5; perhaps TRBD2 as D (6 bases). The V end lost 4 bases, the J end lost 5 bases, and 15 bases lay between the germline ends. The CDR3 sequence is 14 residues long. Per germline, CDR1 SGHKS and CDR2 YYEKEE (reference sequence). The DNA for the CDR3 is TGTGCCAGCAGCCCCCTGTTTGGGGGGGAGACCCAGTACTTC. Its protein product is CASSPLFGGETQYF. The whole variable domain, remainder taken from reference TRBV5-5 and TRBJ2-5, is DAGVTQSPTHLIKTRGQQVTLRCSPISGHKSVSWYQQVLGQGPQFIFQYYEKEERGRGNFPDRFSARQFPNYSSELNVNALLLGDSALYLCASSPLFGGETQYFGPGTRLLVL.

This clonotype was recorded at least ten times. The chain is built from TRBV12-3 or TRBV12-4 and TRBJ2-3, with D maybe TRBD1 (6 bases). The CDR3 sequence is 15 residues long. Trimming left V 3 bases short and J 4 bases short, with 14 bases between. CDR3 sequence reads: CASSFQGMVADTQYF. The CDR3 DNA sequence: TGTGCCAGCAGTTTCCAGGGGATGGTGGCAGATACGCAGTATTTT.

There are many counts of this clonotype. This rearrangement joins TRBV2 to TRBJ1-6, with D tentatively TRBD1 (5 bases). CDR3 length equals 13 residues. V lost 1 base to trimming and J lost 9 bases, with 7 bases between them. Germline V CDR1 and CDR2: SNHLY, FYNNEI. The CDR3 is CASSEVGGSPLHF. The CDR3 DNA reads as TGTGCCAGCAGTGAAGTTGGGGGTTCACCCCTCCACTTT.

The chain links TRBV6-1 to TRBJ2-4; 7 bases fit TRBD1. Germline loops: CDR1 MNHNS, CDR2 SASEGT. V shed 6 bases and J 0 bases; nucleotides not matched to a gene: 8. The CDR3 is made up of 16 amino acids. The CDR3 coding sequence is TGTGCCAGCAGACACGACAGGGTCGGAGCCAAAAACATTCAGTACTTC. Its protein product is CASRHDRVGAKNIQYF.

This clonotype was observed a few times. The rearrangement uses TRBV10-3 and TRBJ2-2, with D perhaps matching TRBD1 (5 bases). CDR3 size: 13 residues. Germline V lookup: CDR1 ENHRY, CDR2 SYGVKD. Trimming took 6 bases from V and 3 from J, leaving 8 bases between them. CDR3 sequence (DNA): TGTGCCATCAGGGACACATACACCGGGGAGCTGTTTTTT. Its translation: CAIRDTYTGELFF.

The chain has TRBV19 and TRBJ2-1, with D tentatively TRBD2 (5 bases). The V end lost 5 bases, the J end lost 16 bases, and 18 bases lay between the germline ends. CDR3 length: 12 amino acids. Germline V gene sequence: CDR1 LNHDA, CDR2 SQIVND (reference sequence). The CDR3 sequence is CASSGPREALFF. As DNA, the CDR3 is TGTGCCAGTAGTGGCCCGAGGGAAGCGCTCTTCTTC.

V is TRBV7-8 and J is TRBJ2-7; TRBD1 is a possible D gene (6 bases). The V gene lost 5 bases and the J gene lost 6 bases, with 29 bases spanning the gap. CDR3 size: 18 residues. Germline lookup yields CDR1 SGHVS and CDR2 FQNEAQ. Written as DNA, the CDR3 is TGTGCCAGCAGCCCCGTTGCCCGTCCTCGGACAGTACCTCCCGAGCAGTACTTC. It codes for CASSPVARPRTVPPEQYF.

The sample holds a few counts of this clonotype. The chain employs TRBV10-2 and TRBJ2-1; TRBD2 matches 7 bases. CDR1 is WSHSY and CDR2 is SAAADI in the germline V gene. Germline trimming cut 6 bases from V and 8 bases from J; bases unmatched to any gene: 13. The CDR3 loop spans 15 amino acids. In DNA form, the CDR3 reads TGCGCCAGCAGAAGGGCCCTAGCGGAATGGGATGAGCAGTTCTTC. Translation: CASRRALAEWDEQFF.

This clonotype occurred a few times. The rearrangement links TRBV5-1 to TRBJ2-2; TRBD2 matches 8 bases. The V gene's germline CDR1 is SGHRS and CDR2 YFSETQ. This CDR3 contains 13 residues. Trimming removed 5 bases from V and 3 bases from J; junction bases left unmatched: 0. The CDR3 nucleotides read TGCGCCAGCAGACTAGCGGACACCGGGGAGCTGTTTTTT. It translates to CASRLADTGELFF.